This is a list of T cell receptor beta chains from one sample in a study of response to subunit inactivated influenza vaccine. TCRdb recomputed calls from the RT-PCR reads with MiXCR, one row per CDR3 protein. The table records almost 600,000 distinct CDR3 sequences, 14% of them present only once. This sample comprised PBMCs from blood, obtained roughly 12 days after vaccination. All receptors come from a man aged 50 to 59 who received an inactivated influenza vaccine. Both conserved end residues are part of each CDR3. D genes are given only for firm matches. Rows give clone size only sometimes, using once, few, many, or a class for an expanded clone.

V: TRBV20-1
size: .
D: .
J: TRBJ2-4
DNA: TGCAGTGCCACTCCTCTCCCAGCCAAAAACATTCAGTACTTC
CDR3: CSATPLPAKNIQYF

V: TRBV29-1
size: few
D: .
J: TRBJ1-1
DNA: TGCAGCGCCGGGGACCGACGAGCTGAAGCTTTCTTT
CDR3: CSAGDRRAEAFF

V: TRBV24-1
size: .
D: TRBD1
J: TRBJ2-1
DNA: TGTGCCACCAGCCATCGGGACAGTTCAAAGGCAGAGCAGTTCTTC
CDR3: CATSHRDSSKAEQFF

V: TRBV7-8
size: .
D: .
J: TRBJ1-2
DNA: TGTGCCAGCAGCTTAGCGCCTACTGGGGGCCGTGGCTACACCTTC
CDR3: CASSLAPTGGRGYTF

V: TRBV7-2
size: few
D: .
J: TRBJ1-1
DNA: TGTGCCAGCAGCCCCGGGGGCAGCGGGGCGCTCGGGGAAGCTTTCTTT
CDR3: CASSPGGSGALGEAFF

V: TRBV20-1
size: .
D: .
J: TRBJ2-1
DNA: TGCAGTGCTCCCCATTGGGGCAGGGTAGACAATGAGCAGTTCTTC
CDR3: CSAPHWGRVDNEQFF

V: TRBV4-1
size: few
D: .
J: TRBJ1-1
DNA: TGCGCCAGCAGCCAAGGTTCTCAGGGGCGACGCGCTGAAGCTTTCTTT
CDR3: CASSQGSQGRRAEAFF

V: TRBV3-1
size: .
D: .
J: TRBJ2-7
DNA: TGTGCCAGCAGCCAAGAGGGAGGTTCCTACGGGCAGTACTTC
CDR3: CASSQEGGSYGQYF

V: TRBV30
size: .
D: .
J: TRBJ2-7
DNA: TGTGCCTGGGGGCCCAGTGAATCCTACGAGCAGTACTTC
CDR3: CAWGPSESYEQYF

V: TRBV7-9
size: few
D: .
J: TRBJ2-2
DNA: TGTGCACTCGGGAACACCGGGGAGCTGTTTTTT
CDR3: CALGNTGELFF

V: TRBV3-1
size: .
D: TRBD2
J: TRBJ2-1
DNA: TGTGCCAGCAGCCAAGTTTTGCTAGCGGACAATGAGCAGTTCTTC
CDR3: CASSQVLLADNEQFF

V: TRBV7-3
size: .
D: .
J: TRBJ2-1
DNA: TGTGCCAGCAGCGGTGGGGAGAGCTCCTACAATGAGCAGTTCTTC
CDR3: CASSGGESSYNEQFF

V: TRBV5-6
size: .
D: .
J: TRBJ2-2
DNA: TGTGCCAGCAGCTACGTAGCGGTACCTAACACCGGGGAGCTGTTTTTT
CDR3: CASSYVAVPNTGELFF

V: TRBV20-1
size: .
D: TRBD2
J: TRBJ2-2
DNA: TGCAGTGCTAGGGGACTAGACAACACCGGGGAGCTGTTTTTT
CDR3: CSARGLDNTGELFF

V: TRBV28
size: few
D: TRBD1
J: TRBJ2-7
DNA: TGTGCCAGCAACCAGGGACAGGGTGTAAGAGAGCAGTACTTC
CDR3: CASNQGQGVREQYF

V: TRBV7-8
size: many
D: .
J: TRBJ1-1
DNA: TGTGCCAGCAGCTTACCACCGAGTGAAGCTTTCTTT
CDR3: CASSLPPSEAFF

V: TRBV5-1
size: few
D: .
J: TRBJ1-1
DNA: TGCGCCAGCAGCTTGACAACCCAGGAAGCTTTCTTT
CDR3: CASSLTTQEAFF

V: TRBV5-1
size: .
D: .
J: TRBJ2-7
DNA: TGCGCCAGCAGGGCCGGGACGTTGTTCTCCTACGAGCAGTACTTC
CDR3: CASRAGTLFSYEQYF

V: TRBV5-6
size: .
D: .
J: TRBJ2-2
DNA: TGTGCCAGCACCCGTGGCACTAGTAATCATCCCACCGGGGAGCTGTTTTTT
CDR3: CASTRGTSNHPTGELFF

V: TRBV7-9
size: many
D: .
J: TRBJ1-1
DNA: TGTGCCAGCAGCTTAGACGGGGTGAACACTGAAGCTTTCTTT
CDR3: CASSLDGVNTEAFF

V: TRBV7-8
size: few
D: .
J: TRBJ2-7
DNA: TGTGCCAGCAGCTTAGCTGGACGTTTCGAGCAGTACTTC
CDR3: CASSLAGRFEQYF

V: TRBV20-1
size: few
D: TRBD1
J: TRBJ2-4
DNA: TGCAGTGCTAGGACAGGGGGCGCGTCCAAAAACATTCAGTACTTC
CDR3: CSARTGGASKNIQYF

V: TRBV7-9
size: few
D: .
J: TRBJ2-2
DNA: TGTGCCAGCAGCTTAGGAACCCTTACTGAGAACACCGGGGAGCTGTTTTTT
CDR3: CASSLGTLTENTGELFF

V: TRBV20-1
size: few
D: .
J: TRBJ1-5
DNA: TGCAGTGCTATTAGGCCCCCGGGGGCCAATCAGCCCCAGCATTTT
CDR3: CSAIRPPGANQPQHF

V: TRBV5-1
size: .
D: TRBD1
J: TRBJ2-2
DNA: TGCGCCAGCAGCATGAGGGGGCGCGACACCGGGGAGCTGTTTTTT
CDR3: CASSMRGRDTGELFF

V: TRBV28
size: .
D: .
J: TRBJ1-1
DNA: TGTGCCAGCAGCAAATACAGGGTACGGCACACTGAAGCTTTCTTT
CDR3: CASSKYRVRHTEAFF

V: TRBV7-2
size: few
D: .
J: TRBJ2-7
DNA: TGTGCCAGCAGAATCAGACCGCTGATCTCCTACGAGCAGTACTTC
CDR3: CASRIRPLISYEQYF

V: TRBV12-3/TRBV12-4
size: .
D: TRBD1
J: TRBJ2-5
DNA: TGTGCCAGCAGTCAGAGGACAGGCCAAGAGACCCAGTACTTC
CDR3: CASSQRTGQETQYF

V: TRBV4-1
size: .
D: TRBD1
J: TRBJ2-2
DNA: TGCGCCAGCAGCCAAGATACAGGGGACACCGGGGAGCTGTTTTTT
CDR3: CASSQDTGDTGELFF

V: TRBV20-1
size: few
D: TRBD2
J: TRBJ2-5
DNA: TGCAGTGCTAGAGGCACCGGGACTAGCTCAACCCAAGAGACCCAGTACTTC
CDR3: CSARGTGTSSTQETQYF

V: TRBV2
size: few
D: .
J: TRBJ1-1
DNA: TGTGCCGGACGCCGGGCCCGGCCCATGAACACTGAAGCTTTCTTT
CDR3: CAGRRARPMNTEAFF

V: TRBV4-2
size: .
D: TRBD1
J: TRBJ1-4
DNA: TGTGCCAGCAGCCAAGAGACAGGGGCCCTCGGAAAACTGTTTTTT
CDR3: CASSQETGALGKLFF

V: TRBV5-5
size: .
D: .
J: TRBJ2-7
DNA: TGTGCCAGCAGCTTGGTACTGGACTTCTACGAGCAGTACTTC
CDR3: CASSLVLDFYEQYF

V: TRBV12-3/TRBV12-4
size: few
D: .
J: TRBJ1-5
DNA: TGTGCCAGCAACTACCCGGGAGGGCCCCAGCATTTT
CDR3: CASNYPGGPQHF

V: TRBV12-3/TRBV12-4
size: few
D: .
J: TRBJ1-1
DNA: TGTGCCAGCAGCTCCGGGACACCATATGACACTGAAGCTTTCTTT
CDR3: CASSSGTPYDTEAFF